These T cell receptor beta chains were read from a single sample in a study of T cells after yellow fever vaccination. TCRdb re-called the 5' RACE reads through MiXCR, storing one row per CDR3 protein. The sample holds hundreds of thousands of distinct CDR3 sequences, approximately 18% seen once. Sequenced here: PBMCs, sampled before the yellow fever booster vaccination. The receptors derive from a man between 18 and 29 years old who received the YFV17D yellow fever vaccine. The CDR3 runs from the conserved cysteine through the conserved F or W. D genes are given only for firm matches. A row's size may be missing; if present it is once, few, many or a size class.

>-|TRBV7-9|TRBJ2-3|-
TGTGCCAGCAGCCGAGGAGCCCGTAAGTCGGATACGCAGTATTTT
CASSRGARKSDTQYF
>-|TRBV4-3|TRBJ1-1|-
TGCGCCAGCGCGAAAGGGGCCCCCTCTGAGAACACTGAAGCTTTCTTT
CASAKGAPSENTEAFF
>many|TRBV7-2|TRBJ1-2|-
TGTGCCAGCAGCTTTACCGCGGGATATGGCTACACCTTC
CASSFTAGYGYTF
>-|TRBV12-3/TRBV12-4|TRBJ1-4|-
TGTGCCAGCAGTTTAGTTCGGAGAAATGAAAAACTGTTTTTT
CASSLVRRNEKLFF
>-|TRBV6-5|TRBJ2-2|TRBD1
TGTGCCAGCAGTTACTCGATGGCAGGGGGCACCGGGGAGCTGTTTTTT
CASSYSMAGGTGELFF
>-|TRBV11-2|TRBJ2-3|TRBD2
TGTGCCAGCAGCTTAGATGTTCTGGCGGGGGGGAGCACAGATACGCAGTATTTT
CASSLDVLAGGSTDTQYF
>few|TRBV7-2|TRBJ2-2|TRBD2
TGTGCCAGCAGCCTGGGAGGGGCCGCTAGGGGCGGGGAGCTGTTTTTT
CASSLGGAARGGELFF
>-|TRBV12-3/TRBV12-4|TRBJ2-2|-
TGTGCCAGCAGTTTTTCCCGCCTTGAGGCGATCGGGGAGCTGTTTTTT
CASSFSRLEAIGELFF
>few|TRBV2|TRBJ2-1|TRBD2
TGTGCCAGCAGGGACCGGACTAGGTCTAGTGAGCAGTTCTTC
CASRDRTRSSEQFF
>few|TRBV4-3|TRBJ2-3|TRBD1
TGCGCCAGCAGCCAAAGGGGGGACAGGGGGTCAGATACGCAGTATTTT
CASSQRGDRGSDTQYF
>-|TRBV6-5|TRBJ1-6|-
TGTGCCAGCAGTAACAGTATCTCCTATAATTCACCCCTCCACTTT
CASSNSISYNSPLHF
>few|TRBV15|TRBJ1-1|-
TGTGCCACCAGCAGGGACAGGAACACTGAAGCTTTCTTT
CATSRDRNTEAFF
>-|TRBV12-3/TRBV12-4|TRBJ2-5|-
TGTGCCAGCAGTTTAGCGGGGGGGACCCAGTACTTC
CASSLAGGTQYF
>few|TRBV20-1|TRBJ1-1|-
TGCAGTGCTAGACCCGGTAGGGTTAGTGAAGCTTTCTTT
CSARPGRVSEAFF
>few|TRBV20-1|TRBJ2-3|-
TGCAGTGCTAGAGTATACGGCGGCCCGGAGGTCTCAGATACGCAGTATTTT
CSARVYGGPEVSDTQYF
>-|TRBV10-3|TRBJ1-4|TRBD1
TGTGCCATCAGTGACAGGGGGGAGGAAAAACTGTTTTTT
CAISDRGEEKLFF
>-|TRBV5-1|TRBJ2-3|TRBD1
TGCGCCAGCAGCCACAGGGACAGTTACACAGATACGCAGTATTTT
CASSHRDSYTDTQYF
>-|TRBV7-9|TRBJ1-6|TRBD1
TGTGCCAGCAGCTTAGCGCAGGGGGCTGGTTCACCCCTCCACTTT
CASSLAQGAGSPLHF
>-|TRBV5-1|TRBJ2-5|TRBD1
TGCGCCAGCAGCTTGATGGGGACAGAACAAGAGACCCAGTACTTC
CASSLMGTEQETQYF
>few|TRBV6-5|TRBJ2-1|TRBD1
TGTGCCAGCAGTTATGGGGACAGGGGGTTTTATGAGCAGTTCTTC
CASSYGDRGFYEQFF
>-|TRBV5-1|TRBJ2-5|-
TGCGCCAGCAGCCCGGGGACTGGACAAGAGACCCAGTACTTC
CASSPGTGQETQYF
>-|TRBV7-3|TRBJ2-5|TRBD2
TGTGCCAGCAGCTTAACGGGGACTAGCAGAGAGACCCAGTACTTC
CASSLTGTSRETQYF
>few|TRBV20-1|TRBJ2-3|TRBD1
TGCAGTGCTCACCCCGGGACAGGGACAGATACGCAGTATTTT
CSAHPGTGTDTQYF
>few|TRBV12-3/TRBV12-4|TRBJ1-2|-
TGTGCCAGCAGCCTATACCCAACTATTAACTATGGCTACACCTTC
CASSLYPTINYGYTF
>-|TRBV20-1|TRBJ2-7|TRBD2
TGCAGTGCTATCAGGACTAGCGGATCCTACGAGCAGTACTTC
CSAIRTSGSYEQYF
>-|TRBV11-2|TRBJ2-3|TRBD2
TGTGCCAGCAGCCGTAGCGGGGCACCCACAGATACGCAGTATTTT
CASSRSGAPTDTQYF
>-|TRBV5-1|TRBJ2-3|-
TGCGCCAGCAGCACCGCGACAGATCCTAGCACAGATACGCAGTATTTT
CASSTATDPSTDTQYF
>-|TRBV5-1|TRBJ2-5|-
TGCGCCAGCAGCTTGCGCAGGGTATACCAAGAGACCCAGTACTTC
CASSLRRVYQETQYF
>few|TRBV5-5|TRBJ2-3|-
TGTGCCAGCAGCCGATCTGGGGACAGCACAGATACGCAGTATTTT
CASSRSGDSTDTQYF
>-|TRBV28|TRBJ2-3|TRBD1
TGTGCCAGCAGTTTAGGGACAGGCCACACAGATACGCAGTATTTT
CASSLGTGHTDTQYF
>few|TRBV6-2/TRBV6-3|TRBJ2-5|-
TGTGCCAGCAGCACAGGGTGGGAGACCCAGTACTTC
CASSTGWETQYF
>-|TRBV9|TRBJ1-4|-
TGTGCCAGCAGCGGCCGCCCAGGAGGGGATGAAAAACTGATTTTT
CASSGRPGGDEKLIF
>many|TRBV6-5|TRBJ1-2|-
TGTGCCAGCAGTCTAAGGGGATGGGGCTACACCTTC
CASSLRGWGYTF
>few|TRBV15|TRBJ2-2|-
TGTGCCACCAACGAAGGGACCGGATCTTACACCGGGGAGCTGTTTTTT
CATNEGTGSYTGELFF
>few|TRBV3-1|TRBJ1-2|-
TGTGCCAGCAGTCGACAAGGGGGCTACACCTTC
CASSRQGGYTF
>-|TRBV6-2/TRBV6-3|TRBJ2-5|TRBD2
TGTGCCAGCAGGAGATCCGGGACTAGCGGGCAAGAGACCCAGTACTTC
CASRRSGTSGQETQYF
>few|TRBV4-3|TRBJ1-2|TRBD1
TGCGCCAGCAGCCAAGATCTCCATCCAGGGGGCGTCTATGGCTACACCTTC
CASSQDLHPGGVYGYTF
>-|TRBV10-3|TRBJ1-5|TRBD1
TGTGCCATCAGCGCCGGGACAGGGGCCAATCAGCCCCAGCATTTT
CAISAGTGANQPQHF
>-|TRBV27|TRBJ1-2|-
TGTGCCAGCAGTTTAACGACGGCAGCTTTCTATGGCTACACCTTC
CASSLTTAAFYGYTF
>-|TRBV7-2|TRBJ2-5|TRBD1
TGTGCCAGCAGCGTTGACAGGGGGATGGAGACCCAGTACTTC
CASSVDRGMETQYF
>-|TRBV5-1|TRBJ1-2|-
TGCGCCAGCAGCTTTGCGACATTTGGAAGCTATGGCTACACCTTC
CASSFATFGSYGYTF
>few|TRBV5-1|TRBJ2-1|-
TGCGCCAGCAGCTTGGGCTCCCAGGCTAATGAGCAGTTCTTC
CASSLGSQANEQFF
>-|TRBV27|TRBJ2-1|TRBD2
TGTGCCAGCAGTGTGGGCGGGGGAAACAATGAGCAGTTCTTC
CASSVGGGNNEQFF
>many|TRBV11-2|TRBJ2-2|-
TGTGCCAGCAGCTTAGTCGCTTTTGGCACCGGGGAGCTGTTTTTT
CASSLVAFGTGELFF
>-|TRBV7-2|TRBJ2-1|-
TGTGCCAGCAGCTCCCGAGCTGACGCAAATGAGCAGTTCTTC
CASSSRADANEQFF
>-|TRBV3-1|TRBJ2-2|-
TGTGCCAGCAGCGAAAGACAACAGGGAGCCGGGGAGCTGTTTTTT
CASSERQQGAGELFF
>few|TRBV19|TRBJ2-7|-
TGTGCCAGTGGACCGGGACACCAATACGAGCAGTACTTC
CASGPGHQYEQYF
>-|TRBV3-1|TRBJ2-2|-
TGTGCCAGCAGCCAACTGGGTGAAAACACCGGGGAGCTGTTTTTT
CASSQLGENTGELFF